The text below deals with one T cell receptor (beta chain). Its specificity is unknown. These data belong to a study of cytomegalovirus exposure and HLA in healthy donors. Study observations and caveats: Clonal expansion, a later analysis showed, was greater in HLA-associated TCR beta chains than in equally common others. CMV serostatus was the only immune exposure information that was available.

Primers for the PCR totalled 60 Vbeta and 13 Jbeta. The assay was immunoSEQ multiplex PCR, and TCRdb's table has in-frame clones only and misses some. Of fewer than 180,000 clones detected, 75% to 85% appear once; the ten largest clones hold about 3.5%. The CDR3 is made up of 15 amino acids. CDR1 and CDR2 from the germline V gene are SEHNR and FQNEAQ (reference sequence). V was trimmed by 5 bases and J by 4 bases, leaving 17 bases between them. The sequenced material came from PBMCs. The TCR was taken from a human donor in good health. The gene calls are TRBV7-9 and TRBJ1-1; possible D gene TRBD1, 5 bases. The CDR3 region is CASSPRTGVGTEAFF. CDR3 nucleotides: TGTGCCAGCAGCCCTCGAACAGGAGTAGGCACTGAAGCTTTCTTT. Complete variable domain (other parts from reference TRBV7-9 and TRBJ1-1): DTGVSQNPRHKITKRGQNVTFRCDPISEHNRLYWYRQTLGQGPEFLTYFQNEAQLEKSRLLSDRFSAERPKGSFSTLEIQRTEQGDSAMYLCASSPRTGVGTEAFFGQGTRLTVV.